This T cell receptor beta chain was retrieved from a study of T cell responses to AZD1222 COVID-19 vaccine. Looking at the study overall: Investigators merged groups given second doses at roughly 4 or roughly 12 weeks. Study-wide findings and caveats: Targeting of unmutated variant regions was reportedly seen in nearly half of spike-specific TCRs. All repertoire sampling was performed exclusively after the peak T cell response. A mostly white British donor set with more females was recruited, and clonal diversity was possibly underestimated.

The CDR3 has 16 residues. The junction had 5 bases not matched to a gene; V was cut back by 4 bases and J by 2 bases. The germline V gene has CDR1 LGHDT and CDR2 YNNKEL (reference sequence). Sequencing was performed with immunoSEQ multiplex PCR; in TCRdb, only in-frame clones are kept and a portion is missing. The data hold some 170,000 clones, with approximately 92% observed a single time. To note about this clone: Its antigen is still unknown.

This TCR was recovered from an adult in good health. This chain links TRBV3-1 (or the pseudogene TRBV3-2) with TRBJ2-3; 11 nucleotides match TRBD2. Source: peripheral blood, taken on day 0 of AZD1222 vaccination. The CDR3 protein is CASSLTSGGYTDTQYF. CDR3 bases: TGTGCCAGCAGCCTTACTAGCGGGGGATACACAGATACGCAGTATTTT.